The clone carrying this T cell receptor delta chain was recorded a few times. Its antigen is undetermined. Alphabeta T cells were depleted, then CD3+ Vdelta1+ Vdelta2- thymocytes were FACS-sorted. Purity of the sorted Vdelta1+ thymocytes ranged from roughly 98% to 99.6%. RNA was extracted from the cells and then reverse transcribed. The CDR3 regions were amplified by multiplex PCR from V-gene primers to a constant-region primer. TCRdb used CATT to re-call clones from the multiplex PCR reads. The sample carries over 45,000 delta-chain clones, around 15% recorded once. The sample is drawn from a study of Vδ1+ human thymocytes. Study results and caveats: Donors shared many TRG clonotypes but few TRD clonotypes. Thymic TRG and TRD repertoires appeared highly polyclonal, with Gaussian CDR3 length distributions. Bulk repertoire data may be misinterpreted because of unexpected Vdelta2 sequences.

J gave up 0 bases and V 1 base, and 9 bases lay outside the gene matches. Germline V CDR1 and CDR2: TSWWSYY, QGS. There are 18 residues in the CDR3. The V call is TRDV1, the J call TRDJ1, with 9 bases that match TRDD3. This sequence originates from a girl under three years old who had congenital heart surgery. The sequenced sample was Vdelta1+ gamma-delta thymocytes from the thymus. Subset: FACS-sorted CD3+ TCRalphabeta- TCRVdelta1+ TCRVdelta2- thymocytes. CDR3: CALGEHGRGIPHTDKLIF. The CDR3 region has the DNA TGTGCTCTTGGGGAACACGGCCGGGGGATACCCCACACCGATAAACTCATCTTT.